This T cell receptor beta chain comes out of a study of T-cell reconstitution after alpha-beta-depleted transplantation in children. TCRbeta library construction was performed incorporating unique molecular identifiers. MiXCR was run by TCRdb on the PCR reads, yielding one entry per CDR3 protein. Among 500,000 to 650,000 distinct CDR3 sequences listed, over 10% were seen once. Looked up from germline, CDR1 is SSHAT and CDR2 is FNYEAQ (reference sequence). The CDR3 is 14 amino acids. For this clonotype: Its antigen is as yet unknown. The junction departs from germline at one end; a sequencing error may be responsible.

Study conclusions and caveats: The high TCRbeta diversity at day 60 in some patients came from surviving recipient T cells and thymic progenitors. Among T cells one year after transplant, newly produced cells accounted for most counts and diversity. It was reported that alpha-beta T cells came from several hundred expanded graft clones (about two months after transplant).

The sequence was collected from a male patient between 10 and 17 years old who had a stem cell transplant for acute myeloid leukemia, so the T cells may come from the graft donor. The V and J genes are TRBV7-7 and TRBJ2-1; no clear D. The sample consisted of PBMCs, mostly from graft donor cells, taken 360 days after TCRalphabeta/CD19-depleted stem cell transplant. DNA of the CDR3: TGTGCTAGCAGCTCCTCCTATGCCTCCGGTGAGCAGTTCTTC. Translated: CASSSSYASGEQFF.